The 25 T cell receptor beta chains given below trace back to one sample, sequenced in a study of tumor-infiltrating lymphocytes in primary liver carcinoma. Alongside blood RNA obtained from unsorted whole blood, germline DNA was also extracted. TCR beta cDNA was made from around 520 ng total RNA with a constant-region primer. Libraries covering TCR beta were generated through three nested multiplex PCR rounds (using a slightly modified ARM-PCR). PCR rounds one and two used TRBV1-TRBV30 forward primers with a C-beta reverse primer for approximately 11 cycles each. TCRdb reanalysed the multiplex PCR reads using MiXCR and keeps one entry per CDR3 protein. The sample records a few hundred thousand distinct CDR3 sequences, 50% to 75% being singletons. The material sequenced was peripheral blood. Every receptor here comes from a woman in her thirties with primary liver carcinoma and hepatitis B virus infection.

The chain combines TRBV5-6 with TRBJ1-2; D gene unclear. Trimming shortened V by 1 base and J by 6 bases, and 10 bases separated the two germline ends. Germline V lookup: CDR1 SGHDT, CDR2 YYEEEE. The CDR3 has 13 amino acids. CDR3 nucleotides: TGTGCCAGCAGCTTGTATGGGCCAGATGGCTACACCTTC. The encoded protein is CASSLYGPDGYTF. Full variable domain (rest looked up from reference TRBV5-6 and TRBJ1-2): DAGVTQSPTHLIKTRGQQVTLRCSPKSGHDTVSWYQQALGQGPQFIFQYYEEEERQRGNFPDRFSGHQFPNYSSELNVNALLLGDSALYLCASSLYGPDGYTFGSGTRLTVV.

As regards this clonotype: Possible read error: a much larger clone is one base away. The rearrangement links TRBV6-1 to TRBJ1-2; unclear D gene. The CDR3 runs to 15 residues. CDR1 is MNHNS and CDR2 is SASEGT in the germline V gene. The chain's CDR3 is CASTEGRGKNHGYTF. The CDR3 nucleotides read TGTGCCAGCACTGAAGGAAGAGGGAAGAACCATGGCTACACCTTC.

About this clonotype: The conserved closing phenylalanine or tryptophan is absent in this CDR3, likely reflecting a read error. V gene TRBV20-1 combines with J gene TRBJ1-5; D not certain. V lost 6 bases and J lost 3, with 18 bases in between. The germline V gene encodes CDR1 DFQATT and CDR2 SNEGSKA (reference sequence). The CDR3 covers 15 residues. The DNA for the CDR3 is TGCAGTGCCCTTAGCCCGGGTCCCAACAATCAGCCCCAGCATTCT. It encodes CSALSPGPNNQPQHS.

The CDR3 spells CASSQASDLYNEQFF. The CDR3 bases are TGTGCCAGCAGCCAAGCAAGTGACCTTTACAATGAGCAGTTCTTC. This sequence joins TRBV4-2 and TRBJ2-1; D gene ambiguous. CDR3 length: 15 amino acids. Per germline, CDR1 LGHNA and CDR2 YNFKEQ. V gave up 1 base and J gave up 4 bases, with 11 bases separating them.

As regards this clonotype: This may arise from a read error, as a much more abundant clone is one base away. V is TRBV6-5 and J is TRBJ2-5; no firm D call. V was clipped by 9 bases and J by 4 bases, with 18 bases between them. Germline V lookup: CDR1 MNHEY, CDR2 SVGAGI. This CDR3 comprises 14 residues. Written as DNA, the CDR3 is TGTGCCAGGACCCGTTCCCGAAGATCAGAGACCCAGTACTTC. Translation gives CARTRSRRSETQYF.

In its sample, this clonotype was seen a few times. The V gene is TRBV12-3 or TRBV12-4, the J gene TRBJ1-4, with D perhaps TRBD1 (5 bases). The CDR3 has 14 residues. The V end lost 5 bases, the J end lost 5 bases, and 12 bases lay between the germline ends. CDR3 nucleotides: TGTGCCAGCAGTCTGCAGGGAAACAATGAAAAACTGTTTTTT. Its translation: CASSLQGNNEKLFF.

Concerning this clonotype itself: A read error may explain this, as a much larger clone is one base away. This chain links TRBV6-5 with TRBJ1-2; D may be TRBD1 (5 bases). Germline CDR1 is MNHEY and CDR2 is SVGAGI. This CDR3 region has 12 residues. V dropped 5 bases and J dropped 7 bases, with 11 bases sitting between them. The CDR3 reads CASSGRDCGYTF. CDR3 sequence (DNA): TGTGCCAGCAGTGGCAGGGACTGTGGCTACACCTTC.

This clonotype has ten or more counts. This chain connects TRBV11-2 to TRBJ2-7; D is unclear. This CDR3 has 15 residues. CDR1 is SGHAT and CDR2 is FQNNGV in the germline V gene. The germline V and J ends were trimmed by 5 bases and 1 base, with 15 bases remaining between them. CDR3 bases: TGTGCCAGCAGCCACCGGCAATCCCGTTCCTACGAGCAGTACTTC. It is translated as CASSHRQSRSYEQYF.

Of note for this clonotype: Because the CDR3 is missing its conserved closing phenylalanine or tryptophan, this is likely a read error. This rearrangement joins TRBV10-2 to TRBJ2-1; 7 bases agree with TRBD2. Germline V lookup: CDR1 WSHSY, CDR2 SAAADI. The J segment lost 1 base and the V segment lost 4 bases, leaving 13 bases of the junction unmatched. The CDR3 sequence is 18 residues long. The chain's CDR3 is CASSGEGPAGLSYNEQFV. Written as DNA, the CDR3 is TGCGCCAGCAGTGGGGAGGGACCAGCAGGTCTTTCCTACAATGAGCAGTTCGTC.

The chain recombines TRBV28 with TRBJ1-1; D perhaps matches TRBD1 (6 bases). The CDR3 runs to 13 residues. The germline V gene has CDR1 MDHEN and CDR2 SYDVKM. V shed 4 bases and J shed 8 bases, with 14 bases lying between them. The DNA for the CDR3 is TGTGCCAGCAGTTCAACGACGGGGGGCGAAGCTTTCTTT. Encoded protein: CASSSTTGGEAFF.

The genes are TRBV6-2 or TRBV6-3 and TRBJ2-2, with D maybe TRBD2 (6 bases). The CDR3 covers 15 residues. The V gene lost 5 bases and the J gene lost 1 base, with 11 bases spanning the gap. Germline loops: CDR1 MNHEY, CDR2 SVGEGT. CDR3 nucleotides: TGTGCCAGCAGTGCCTGGAGGGTGAACACCGGGGAGCTGTTTTTT. Translation: CASSAWRVNTGELFF.

The genes are TRBV12-3 or TRBV12-4 and TRBJ2-2; D may be TRBD2 (5 bases). V was cut by 5 bases and J by 9 bases, with 22 bases left in between. The CDR3 is 16 amino acids. For the CDR3, the DNA is TGTGCCAGCAGTCCACGGGCTAGCAGGAGTTACAGGGAGCTGTTTTTT. Its protein product is CASSPRASRSYRELFF.

Comment on this clonotype: Just one base apart from a much larger clone, this may be a read error. The rearrangement joins TRBV11-3 to TRBJ2-1, with 8 nucleotides matching TRBD2. Germline assignment: CDR1 SGHNT and CDR2 YENEEA. The CDR3 loop spans 16 amino acids. The V gene end was trimmed by 3 bases and the J gene end by 9 bases; junction bases not matched to a gene: 13. DNA of the CDR3: TGTGCCAGCAGCTTGTCAGCGGGAGTAAGGCTGGTTGAGCAGTTCTTC. It codes for CASSLSAGVRLVEQFF.

The rearrangement links TRBV5-1 to TRBJ2-5; 9 bases align to TRBD1. CDR1 is SGHRS and CDR2 is YFSETQ in the germline V gene. After removal of 4 bases from V and 5 bases from J, the junction contained 6 bases not matched to a gene. CDR3 length equals 14 residues. Written as DNA, the CDR3 is TGCGCCAGCAGCCACAGGGGGCGCTTGGAGACCCAGTACTTC. Its translation is CASSHRGRLETQYF.

This clonotype was seen more than once but under ten times. In this CDR3 the conserved last residue, phenylalanine or tryptophan, is missing, so a read error is likely. The chain carries TRBV12-3 or TRBV12-4 and TRBJ1-6; maybe TRBD1 (5 bases). This CDR3 spans 13 amino acids. Trimming cost V 0 bases and J 11 bases, with 8 bases left between them. This CDR3 reads CASSLAPGAPLHV. The CDR3 DNA is TGTGCCAGCAGTTTAGCGCCGGGGGCACCCCTCCACGTT.

This clonotype has only a few counts. V and J are TRBV6-5 and TRBJ2-3; D call uncertain. V gave up 2 bases and J gave up 2 bases, with 14 bases separating them. Germline V gene sequence: CDR1 MNHEY, CDR2 SVGAGI. The CDR3 covers 16 residues. The CDR3 sequence: CASSYKARDNTDTQYF. The CDR3 DNA is TGTGCCAGCAGTTACAAGGCTCGTGACAACACAGATACGCAGTATTTT.

Regarding this clonotype: The CDR3 does not end in the conserved phenylalanine or tryptophan, so this is likely a read error. The chain is built from TRBV11-3 and TRBJ2-2; 11 nucleotides line up with TRBD1. Germline values: CDR1 SGHNT, CDR2 YENEEA. The CDR3 sequence is 17 residues long. CDR3 region: CASSFFTGTGGTGELFL. The CDR3 DNA reads TGTGCCAGCAGCTTTTTTACTGGGACAGGGGGAACCGGGGAACTGTTTCTT.

The sample holds many counts of this clonotype. The chain uses TRBV11-2 and TRBJ2-3; D unclear. Germline assignment: CDR1 SGHAT and CDR2 FQNNGV. The CDR3 runs to 14 residues. V lost 4 bases, J lost 8 bases, and 16 bases lay in between. The CDR3 DNA reads TGTGCCAGCAGCTCCCCACTGATACATCTTACGCAGTATTTT. This sequence encodes CASSSPLIHLTQYF.

V usage is TRBV5-4 and J usage is TRBJ2-7, with a tentative D call TRBD1 (5 bases). Germline values: CDR1 SGHNT, CDR2 YYREEE (reference sequence). CDR3 size: 15 residues. The ends were cut back, 0 bases at V and 5 bases at J, with 15 bases in the middle. CDR3 coding DNA: TGTGCCAGCAGCTTGGTTGCAGGGATTGGCAACGAGCAGTACTTC. It specifies CASSLVAGIGNEQYF.

This clonotype was seen only once. This may arise from a read error, as a much more abundant clone is one base away. The CDR3 does not close with the conserved phenylalanine or tryptophan, likely indicating a read error. The CDR3 DNA is TGTGCCAGCAGTCTTACCCGACAGGCCTTTGGAAACACCATATATTAT. Translating it yields CASSLTRQAFGNTIYY. The chain is built from TRBV12-3 or TRBV12-4 and TRBJ1-3; maybe TRBD1 (6 bases). The CDR3 is 16 residues long. Trimming stripped 5 bases from V and 3 bases from J, with 17 bases between.

The chain recombines TRBV6-1 with TRBJ2-3, with D possibly being TRBD2 (6 bases). In germline, CDR1 is MNHNS, CDR2 SASEGT. Deletions cut 5 bases from V and 0 bases from J, with 15 bases between. There are 16 residues in the CDR3. In DNA form, the CDR3 reads TGTGCCAGCAGTTTGAAGGAGGGACTGAGCACAGATACGCAGTATTTT. It translates to CASSLKEGLSTDTQYF.

In this sample, this clonotype turned up a few times. The genes are TRBV5-4 and TRBJ2-3, with D possibly being TRBD2 (7 bases). Germline V CDR1 and CDR2: SGHNT, YYREEE (reference sequence). V was clipped by 5 bases and J by 2 bases, with 12 bases between them. The CDR3 runs 14 residues. The chain's CDR3 is CASRGGRNTDTQYF. The CDR3 bases are TGTGCCAGCAGGGGGGGGCGTAACACAGATACGCAGTATTTT.

With respect to this clonotype: A much larger clone is a single base away; this may be a read error. The chain uses TRBV6-6 and TRBJ2-1, with D perhaps matching TRBD1 (5 bases). V was shortened by 6 bases and J by 6 bases, with 18 bases between the two germline ends. CDR3 size: 15 residues. The germline V gene has CDR1 MNHNY and CDR2 SVGAGI (reference sequence). For the CDR3, the DNA is TGTGCCAGCAGCCTTGATCTATGGGGCCCCAATGAGCAGTTCTTC. Its translation is CASSLDLWGPNEQFF.

This clonotype came up a few times. The V and J genes are TRBV7-8 and TRBJ1-2; a possible D gene is TRBD1 (5 bases). Trimming removed 11 bases from V and 10 bases from J, with 20 bases in between. The CDR3 spans 12 residues. The germline V gene encodes CDR1 SGHVS and CDR2 FQNEAQ. CDR3 residues: CASRDGGDDYTF. The CDR3 nucleotides are TGTGCCTCACGAGACGGAGGGGACGACTACACCTTC.

V usage is TRBV11-2 and J usage is TRBJ2-7; D call uncertain. V lost 1 base to trimming and J lost 1 base, with 14 bases between them. The germline gives CDR1 SGHAT, CDR2 FQNNGV. This CDR3 is built from 16 residues. The CDR3 bases are TGTGCCAGCAGCTTAGTCCCAGTGGGCGATTCCTACGAGCAGTACTTC. Translating gives CASSLVPVGDSYEQYF.